The clone carrying this T cell receptor (beta chain) was seen once. Trimming at V came to 3 bases and at J to 7 bases, leaving 6 bases not matched to a gene. The CDR3 has 13 amino acids. From germline, CDR1 is SGDLS and CDR2 YYNGEE. The data were obtained in a study of blood T cell repertoires in COVID-19. The overall study: Acute-phase and convalescent COVID-19 samples originated in the United States, Italy and Spain. PBMCs, B-cell-depleted T cells, or T cells were the source of the cDNA or gDNA that made up the material.

Methods used by the authors: Reference gene primers were amplified, and this amplification served to estimate nucleated cell counts. Sequencing was performed with immunoSEQ multiplex PCR; in TCRdb, only in-frame clones are kept and a portion is missing. V and J calls and clone size are copied from that table; D and trimming were computed from the DNA. The sample shows more than 13,000 clones, about 92% of them seen only once. The chain carries TRBV9 and TRBJ1-2; 7 bases are shared with TRBD1. The sample taken for sequencing was peripheral blood. The TCR comes from a human donor in a cohort sampled during active COVID-19. The DNA for the CDR3 is TGTGCCAGCAGCGACTGGACAGGCGGTGGCTACACCTTC. Protein sequence: CASSDWTGGGYTF.